The 6 T cell receptor beta chains in this list originate from one sample, sequenced in a study of cytomegalovirus exposure and HLA in healthy donors. Primers included in the PCR were 60 Vbeta and 13 Jbeta primers. Produced via immunoSEQ multiplex PCR; TCRdb's table is partial and in-frame only. The sample's table shows approximately 150,000 clones. Material: PBMCs. These receptors were obtained from a woman younger than 35 in good health and CMV-seronegative.

V is TRBV5-1 and J is TRBJ2-7, with TRBD2 matching 7 bases. Losses at the gene ends were 0 bases for V and 0 bases for J; bases not matched to a gene: 12. This CDR3 contains 18 residues. The germline gives CDR1 SGHRS, CDR2 YFSETQ. In nucleotides, the CDR3 is TGCGCCAGCAGCTTGGCCAAGGTGGGCGGCGGGAGCTCCTACGAGCAGTACTTC. Translated: CASSLAKVGGGSSYEQYF.

V usage is TRBV7-9 and J usage is TRBJ2-7; 11 bases match TRBD1. Germline V gene data show CDR1 as SEHNR and CDR2 as FQNEAQ (reference sequence). Unmatched junction bases numbered 16, after V lost 5 bases and J lost 7 bases. There are 17 residues in the CDR3. CDR3 in amino acids: CASSALGTRTGGGEQYV. The CDR3 DNA is TGTGCCAGCAGCGCGTTGGGGACCAGGACAGGGGGCGGTGAGCAGTACGTC.

CDR3 in DNA: TGTGCCAGCAGCTTGGCCGTTATACTAGCGGGAGCAGGGGCCAACGTCCTGACTTTC. This codes for CASSLAVILAGAGANVLTF. This rearrangement joins TRBV5-4 to TRBJ2-6; TRBD2 matches 11 bases. V was clipped by 0 bases and J by 4 bases; unmatched bases: 9. Germline values: CDR1 SGHNT, CDR2 YYREEE (reference sequence). The CDR3 spans 19 residues.

The chain joins TRBV9 to TRBJ1-3, with 8 bases lining up with TRBD1. Germline lookup yields CDR1 SGDLS and CDR2 YYNGEE. Trimming cost V 0 bases and J 1 base; bases outside gene matches: 3. This CDR3 comprises 16 residues. This chain's CDR3 is CASSVAGTGSGNTIYF. The CDR3 coding sequence is TGTGCCAGCAGCGTAGCCGGGACAGGATCTGGAAACACCATATATTTT.

The rearrangement uses TRBV14 and TRBJ2-5; weak D call: TRBD1 (6 bases). The length of the CDR3 is 14 residues. CDR1 and CDR2 (germline): SGHDN, FVKESK. V lost 3 bases and J 5 bases, leaving 13 bases between the germline ends. This chain's CDR3 is CASSQGAGVETQYF. The CDR3 coding sequence is TGTGCCAGCAGCCAGGGGGCAGGGGTCGAGACCCAGTACTTC.

In regard to this clone: This CDR3 is also generated by other DNA sequences in the sample. This chain joins TRBV2 and TRBJ2-1; 8 nucleotides match TRBD1. This CDR3 is built from 14 residues. The germline gives CDR1 SNHLY, CDR2 FYNNEI. With 5 bases clipped from V and 1 base from J, the junction kept 1 base outside the gene matches. The CDR3 nucleotides are TGTGCCAGCAGTCGGACAGGGTCCTACAATGAGCAGTTCTTC. It encodes CASSRTGSYNEQFF. The full variable domain, in which reference TRBV2 and TRBJ2-1 provide the parts outside the CDR3, is EPEVTQTPSHQVTQMGQEVILRCVPISNHLYFYWYRQILGQKVEFLVSFYNNEISEKSEIFDDQFSVERPDGSNFTLKIRSTKLEDSAMYFCASSRTGSYNEQFFGPGTRLTVL.